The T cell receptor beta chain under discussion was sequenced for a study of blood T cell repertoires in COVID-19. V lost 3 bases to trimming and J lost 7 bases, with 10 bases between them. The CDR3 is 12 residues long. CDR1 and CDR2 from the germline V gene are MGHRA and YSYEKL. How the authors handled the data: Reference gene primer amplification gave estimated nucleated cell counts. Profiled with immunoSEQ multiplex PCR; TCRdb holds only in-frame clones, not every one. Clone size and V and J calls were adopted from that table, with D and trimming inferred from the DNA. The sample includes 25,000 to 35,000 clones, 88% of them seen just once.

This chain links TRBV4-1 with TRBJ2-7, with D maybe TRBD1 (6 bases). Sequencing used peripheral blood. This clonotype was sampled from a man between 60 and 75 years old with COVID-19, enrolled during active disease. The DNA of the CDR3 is TGCGCCAGCAGCCATCGGACAGATGAGCAGTACTTC. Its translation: CASSHRTDEQYF.